The 14 T cell receptor beta chains reported below all come from one sample, sequenced in a study of CD8+ T cells in alopecia areata. Reverse transcription of extracted RNA yielded cDNA, which provided the sequencing template. The assay was immunoSEQ multiplex PCR, and TCRdb's table has in-frame clones only and misses some. The table includes approximately 89,000 clones, roughly 42% detected once. Sample: CD4+ T cells sorted from blood. The receptors were sampled from a human donor with alopecia areata.

The chain employs TRBV2 and TRBJ1-4, with D unclear. Germline lookup yields CDR1 SNHLY and CDR2 FYNNEI. V lost 5 bases to trimming and J lost 7 bases, with 8 bases between them. CDR3 length: 12 amino acids. DNA of the CDR3: TGTGCCAGCAGTCCGACGGCTGAAAAACTGTTTTTT. Translating gives CASSPTAEKLFF.

The chain employs TRBV11-2 and TRBJ1-4, with D tentatively TRBD1 (6 bases). Germline V gives CDR1 SGHAT, CDR2 FQNNGV. This CDR3 spans 15 amino acids. Trimming removed 1 base from V and 4 bases from J, with 10 bases in between. The CDR3 DNA reads TGTGCCAGCAGCTTAGCGACAGGAAGTAATGAAAAACTGTTTTTT. The encoded protein is CASSLATGSNEKLFF.

This chain connects TRBV5-1 to TRBJ2-6; the D is unclear. CDR3 size: 15 residues. Between the trimmed V and J ends, which lost 0 bases and 0 bases, there was a span of 4 bases. Germline V gene lookup returns CDR1 SGHRS and CDR2 YFSETQ. Here the CDR3 reads CASSLVVSGANVLTF. DNA of the CDR3: TGCGCCAGCAGCTTGGTGGTCTCTGGGGCCAACGTCCTGACTTTC. Full variable domain (rest looked up from reference TRBV5-1 and TRBJ2-6): KAGVTQTPRYLIKTRGQQVTLSCSPISGHRSVSWYQQTPGQGLQFLFEYFSETQRNKGNFPGRFSGRQFSNSRSEMNVSTLELGDSALYLCASSLVVSGANVLTFGAGSRLTVL.

V usage is TRBV7-9 and J usage is TRBJ2-3; TRBD2 agrees at 10 bases. V gave up 4 bases and J gave up 8 bases; unmatched junction bases: 6. CDR1 is SEHNR, CDR2 FQNEAQ, per germline (reference sequence). This CDR3 contains 14 residues. The CDR3 coding sequence is TGTGCCAGCAGCTACAGCGGGGGGGAGGCTACGCAGTATTTT. Protein: CASSYSGGEATQYF. The full variable domain, its missing parts supplied by reference TRBV7-9 and TRBJ2-3, is DTGVSQNPRHKITKRGQNVTFRCDPISEHNRLYWYRQTLGQGPEFLTYFQNEAQLEKSRLLSDRFSAERPKGSFSTLEIQRTEQGDSAMYLCASSYSGGEATQYFGPGTRLTVL.

The chain is built from TRBV30 and TRBJ2-6; D unresolved. This CDR3 comprises 15 residues. The V end lost 3 bases, the J end lost 2 bases, and 11 bases lay between the germline ends. Germline-derived CDR1 and CDR2 are GTSNPN and SVGIG (reference sequence). This CDR3 is CAWSLGLAGANVLTF. The CDR3 nucleotides read TGTGCCTGGAGCTTAGGGTTGGCTGGGGCCAACGTCCTGACTTTC.

This clone was picked up a small number of times. Distinct nucleotide sequences in the sample also encode this CDR3. The rearrangement joins TRBV2 to TRBJ2-5; a possible D gene is TRBD2 (6 bases). CDR1 and CDR2 from the germline V gene are SNHLY and FYNNEI. The CDR3 covers 11 residues. Trimming left V 7 bases short and J 5 bases short, with 8 bases between. Here the CDR3 DNA reads TGTGCCAGCACCGGGGGTGAGACCCAGTACTTC. This sequence encodes CASTGGETQYF.

DNA of the CDR3: TGTGCCAGCAGCGTAGAAGGGAAGCCGACCAATGAGCAGTTCTTC. Translating it yields CASSVEGKPTNEQFF. V gene TRBV9 combines with J gene TRBJ2-1; no reliable D call. Germline-derived CDR1 and CDR2 are SGDLS and YYNGEE. V lost 0 bases and J 6 bases, leaving 13 bases between the germline ends. The CDR3 runs to 15 residues.

The genes are TRBV29-1 and TRBJ2-7; 10 bases are shared with TRBD1. The CDR3 loop spans 13 amino acids. The germline gives CDR1 SQVTM, CDR2 ANQGSEA. The junction had 5 bases not matched to a gene; V was cut back by 7 bases and J by 2 bases. CDR3 sequence: CSATGTGAYEQYF. The CDR3 DNA reads as TGCAGCGCCACCGGGACAGGGGCCTACGAGCAGTACTTC.

This clone occurred once. The rearrangement links TRBV5-1 to TRBJ2-7; maybe TRBD1 (6 bases). Germline CDR1 reads SGHRS; CDR2 reads YFSETQ. The CDR3 consists of 13 residues. The V end lost 2 bases, the J end lost 3 bases, and 9 bases lay between the germline ends. This CDR3 reads CASSLQGNYEQYF. CDR3 DNA: TGCGCCAGCAGCTTACAGGGCAACTACGAGCAGTACTTC.

The CDR3 spells CSTSSGGDQETQYF. CDR3 DNA: TGCAGCACTTCTAGCGGGGGGGACCAAGAGACCCAGTACTTC. The chain recombines TRBV29-1 with TRBJ2-5, with 12 bases fitting TRBD2. CDR3 length: 14 amino acids. Germline values: CDR1 SQVTM, CDR2 ANQGSEA. Losses at the gene ends were 8 bases for V and 0 bases for J; bases not matched to a gene: 4.

V usage is TRBV29-1 and J usage is TRBJ1-1, with D unclear. The germline CDR1 and CDR2 sequences are SQVTM and ANQGSEA. V was pared by 6 bases and J by 7 bases, with 21 bases between. The CDR3 is 14 residues long. CDR3: CSVRSDRGSYEAFF. CDR3 bases: TGCAGCGTCCGCTCGGACCGCGGTTCTTATGAAGCTTTCTTT.

The J gene is TRBJ2-3, the V gene TRBV13; 9 bases are shared with TRBD2. The CDR3 extends over 17 amino acids. CDR1 and CDR2 (germline): PRHDT, FYEKMQ (reference sequence). V lost 5 bases to trimming and J lost 2 bases; unmatched junction nucleotides: 11. The chain's CDR3 is CASSQSRLAANTDTQYF. CDR3 in DNA: TGTGCCAGCAGCCAGTCTCGACTAGCGGCCAACACAGATACGCAGTATTTT.

This clone was found a few times. The chain is built from TRBV29-1 and TRBJ2-5; D is uncertain. V lost 7 bases to trimming and J lost 3 bases, with 18 bases between them. CDR3 size: 14 residues. Germline V gene lookup returns CDR1 SQVTM and CDR2 ANQGSEA. CDR3 bases: TGCAGCGCCGCGATTCAGCCTTTCGAAGAGACCCAGTACTTC. This codes for CSAAIQPFEETQYF.

The chain uses TRBV2 and TRBJ2-7; D not resolved. The CDR3 runs 10 residues. Germline V gene lookup returns CDR1 SNHLY and CDR2 FYNNEI. V lost 6 bases to trimming and J lost 3 bases, with 3 bases between them. The CDR3 here is CASRDYEQYF. The DNA of the CDR3 is TGTGCCAGCAGGGACTACGAGCAGTACTTC.